This TCR beta chain was sequenced for a study of blood T cell repertoires in COVID-19. About the study: COVID-19 samples, acute and convalescent, were from the United States, Italy and Spain. Sample material is recorded as cDNA or gDNA derived from T cells, B-cell-depleted T cells, or PBMCs.

Repertoires were generated with immunoSEQ multiplex PCR, while TCRdb's copy carries only in-frame clones and drops some. The table includes tens of thousands of clones, roughly four fifths detected once. V dropped 0 bases and J dropped 10 bases, with 13 bases sitting between them. The germline CDR1 and CDR2 sequences are SEHNR and FQNEAQ (reference sequence). This CDR3 has 14 residues. Source material: peripheral blood. The genes are TRBV7-9 and TRBJ2-1, with D uncertain. This clonotype originated in an elderly woman with acute or convalescent COVID-19. For the CDR3, the DNA is TGTGCCAGCAGCTTAGCGCGAACAGTCGTCGAGCAGTTCTTC. Translation gives CASSLARTVVEQFF.